A single sample is the source of the 27 T cell receptor beta chains below, sequenced in a study of PD-1 blockade in classical Hodgkin lymphoma. Time point denoted: cycle 4 day 1 (C4D1), after less than 7 weeks of nivolumab. All the patients suffered relapse after autologous stem cell transplantation, and brentuximab vedotin exposure differed. Magnetic negative selection purified CD4+ T cells from thawed PBMCs. Data came from immunoSEQ multiplex PCR; TCRdb stores just in-frame clones and leaves some out. The sample shows about 30,000 clones, around 86% of them seen only once. The material sequenced was CD4+ T cells from blood, taken before the fourth cycle of nivolumab. The receptors derive from a human donor with classical Hodgkin lymphoma.

This chain joins TRBV6-6 and TRBJ2-4, with 8 nucleotides matching TRBD1. The germline V gene has CDR1 MNHNY and CDR2 SVGAGI (reference sequence). V gave up 6 bases and J gave up 11 bases; unmatched junction bases: 9. The CDR3 totals 13 residues. This CDR3 is CASRPGGTPVQYF. CDR3 coding DNA: TGTGCCAGCAGACCAGGGGGCACCCCCGTTCAGTACTTC.

This clone was seen a single time. The rearrangement links TRBV15 to TRBJ2-5; unclear D gene. CDR3 size: 12 residues. Trimming shortened V by 1 base and J by 2 bases, and 2 bases separated the two germline ends. From germline, CDR1 is LNHNV and CDR2 YYDKDF (reference sequence). The CDR3 region has the DNA TGTGCCACCAGCAGAGTTCAAGAGACCCAGTACTTC. It is translated as CATSRVQETQYF.

This chain joins TRBV7-2 and TRBJ2-2, with TRBD2 identical over 11 bases. After removal of 5 bases from V and 3 bases from J, the junction contained 14 bases not matched to a gene. The CDR3 loop spans 19 amino acids. The germline CDR1 and CDR2 sequences are SGHTA and FQGNSA. The CDR3 protein is CASSVKASGRSRDTGELFF. For the CDR3, the DNA is TGTGCCAGCAGCGTGAAGGCTAGCGGGAGGTCGCGAGACACCGGGGAGCTGTTTTTT. Using reference TRBV7-2 and TRBJ2-2 for the parts outside the CDR3, the full variable domain is GAGVSQSPSNKVTEKGKDVELRCDPISGHTALYWYRQSLGQGLEFLIYFQGNSAPDKSGLPSDRFSAERTGGSVSTLTIQRTQQEDSAVYLCASSVKASGRSRDTGELFFGEGSRLTVL.

The rearrangement uses TRBV6-6 and TRBJ1-1, with D tentatively TRBD1 (5 bases). There are 12 residues in the CDR3. V was clipped by 2 bases and J by 10 bases, with 11 bases between them. CDR1 MNHNY and CDR2 SVGAGI come from the germline V gene (reference sequence). CDR3 protein: CASSYPGGGAFF. For the CDR3, the DNA is TGTGCCAGCAGTTACCCCGGGGGGGGAGCTTTCTTT.

J is TRBJ1-1 and V is TRBV14, with TRBD1 as a possible D gene (5 bases). With 0 bases removed from V and 2 bases from J, the gap between germline ends came to 13 bases. CDR1 is SGHDN and CDR2 is FVKESK in the germline V gene. This CDR3 is 16 amino acids long. CDR3 in DNA: TGTGCCAGCAGCCAAGAGTTGGGGGAGAGAAACACTGAAGCTTTCTTT. Amino acid sequence: CASSQELGERNTEAFF. Full variable domain (missing parts from reference TRBV14 and TRBJ1-1): EAGVTQFPSHSVIEKGQTVTLRCDPISGHDNLYWYRRVMGKEIKFLLHFVKESKQDESGMPNNRFLAERTGGTYSTLKVQPAELEDSGVYFCASSQELGERNTEAFFGQGTRLTVV.

The V gene is TRBV19, the J gene TRBJ2-6, with TRBD1 as a possible D gene (6 bases). V lost 5 bases and J lost 0, with 14 bases in between. This CDR3 contains 17 residues. The V gene's germline CDR1 is LNHDA and CDR2 SQIVND (reference sequence). DNA for the CDR3: TGTGCCAGTAGTGCTGGGACACTGAGCTCTGGGGCCAACGTCCTGACTTTC. Residues: CASSAGTLSSGANVLTF.

The chain recombines TRBV5-4 with TRBJ2-3, with D possibly matching TRBD2 (6 bases). V gave up 4 bases and J gave up 5 bases, with 20 bases separating them. In germline, CDR1 is SGHNT, CDR2 YYREEE (reference sequence). The CDR3 covers 16 residues. CDR3 amino acids: CASSHGGRAQGDTQYF. The CDR3 nucleotides read TGTGCCAGCAGCCACGGGGGAAGGGCCCAGGGAGATACGCAGTATTTT. Full variable domain (outside the CDR3, taken from reference TRBV5-4 and TRBJ2-3): ETGVTQSPTHLIKTRGQQVTLRCSSQSGHNTVSWYQQALGQGPQFIFQYYREEENGRGNFPPRFSGLQFPNYSSELNVNALELDDSALYLCASSHGGRAQGDTQYFGPGTRLTVL.

The chain combines TRBV2 with TRBJ2-3; D unclear. CDR1 and CDR2 (germline): SNHLY, FYNNEI. Trimming shortened V by 6 bases and J by 2 bases, and 3 bases separated the two germline ends. The CDR3 is made up of 11 amino acids. CDR3 DNA: TGTGCCAGCAGACTCACAGATACGCAGTATTTT. This codes for CASRLTDTQYF.

The chain is built from TRBV27 and TRBJ2-5; 9 positions agree with TRBD1. Germline CDR1 is MNHEY and CDR2 is SMNVEV (reference sequence). The CDR3 runs 14 residues. V lost 6 bases, J lost 2 bases, and 4 bases stayed unmatched. CDR3 region: CASSYRGRQETQYF. The CDR3 coding sequence is TGTGCCAGCAGCTACAGGGGGCGGCAAGAGACCCAGTACTTC.

The rearrangement links TRBV7-9 to TRBJ2-3; 7 bases are shared with TRBD2. Per germline, CDR1 SEHNR and CDR2 FQNEAQ (reference sequence). This CDR3 has 12 amino acids. Trimming at V came to 10 bases and at J to 1 base, leaving 2 bases not matched to a gene. CDR3 region: CATTSGTDTQYF. CDR3 nucleotide sequence: TGTGCCACAACTAGCGGCACAGATACGCAGTATTTT.

The J gene is TRBJ2-5, the V gene TRBV19; no clear D gene. The germline gives CDR1 LNHDA, CDR2 SQIVND (reference sequence). V dropped 5 bases and J dropped 4 bases, with 14 bases sitting between them. This CDR3 comprises 14 residues. Here the CDR3 DNA reads TGTGCCAGTAGTCCCGGGCCCGGATTAGAGACCCAGTACTTC. Residues: CASSPGPGLETQYF.

The V and J genes are TRBV11-2 and TRBJ2-7; D may be TRBD2 (6 bases). The CDR3 contains 15 residues. The germline V gene has CDR1 SGHAT and CDR2 FQNNGV. The V end was cut by 1 base, the J end by 1 base, with 11 bases between. CDR3 residues: CASSLVTSFSYEQYF. CDR3 bases: TGTGCCAGCAGCTTAGTTACTAGCTTTTCCTACGAGCAGTACTTC. The entire variable domain, with the rest obtained from reference TRBV11-2 and TRBJ2-7, is as follows: EAGVAQSPRYKIIEKRQSVAFWCNPISGHATLYWYQQILGQGPKLLIQFQNNGVVDDSQLPKDRFSAERLKGVDSTLKIQPAKLEDSAVYLCASSLVTSFSYEQYFGPGTRLTVT.

Only a few counts were recorded for this clone. This chain links TRBV28 with TRBJ1-5; D is undetermined. The ends were cut back, 5 bases at V and 5 bases at J, with 13 bases in the middle. Germline V gives CDR1 MDHEN, CDR2 SYDVKM. The CDR3 totals 14 residues. The CDR3 DNA sequence: TGTGCCAGCAGTGTCCGGACCCTTCATCAGCCCCAGCATTTT. This sequence encodes CASSVRTLHQPQHF.

This clone has a handful of counts. This chain links TRBV18 with TRBJ1-2; D may be TRBD1 (6 bases). From germline, CDR1 is KGHSH and CDR2 LQKENI. Trimming removed 4 bases from V and 7 bases from J, with 10 bases in between. The CDR3 is 12 residues long. The CDR3 sequence is CASSQTGFGYTF. The CDR3 nucleotides are TGTGCCAGCTCACAAACAGGGTTTGGCTACACCTTC.

The chain is built from TRBV7-9 and TRBJ2-7; 7 nucleotides align to TRBD2. This CDR3 comprises 16 residues. CDR1 and CDR2 (germline): SEHNR, FQNEAQ (reference sequence). The CDR3 DNA follows: TGTGCAGTGACCCCCCGAGAGCGGGGCTTCTCCTACGAGCAGTACTTC. Amino acids: CAVTPRERGFSYEQYF.

V usage is TRBV28 and J usage is TRBJ2-2; D is perhaps TRBD1 (6 bases). Trimming took 10 bases from V and 5 from J, leaving 14 bases between them. The CDR3 covers 13 residues. The germline V gene has CDR1 MDHEN and CDR2 SYDVKM. The CDR3 DNA is TGTGCCATACAGGACAGACTAACCGGGGAGCTGTTTTTT. This codes for CAIQDRLTGELFF. Together with reference TRBV28 and TRBJ2-2, the CDR3 gives the full variable domain: DVKVTQSSRYLVKRTGEKVFLECVQDMDHENMFWYRQDPGLGLRLIYFSYDVKMKEKGDIPEGYSVSREKKERFSLILESASTNQTSMYLCAIQDRLTGELFFGEGSRLTVL.

DNA for the CDR3: TGTGCCAGTGGAGGCAGGGCCCTCAATGAAAAACTGTTTTTT. It codes for CASGGRALNEKLFF. The chain has TRBV19 and TRBJ1-4; TRBD1 is a possible D gene (5 bases). The germline gives CDR1 LNHDA, CDR2 SQIVND (reference sequence). This CDR3 is 14 amino acids long. Deletions cut 8 bases from V and 5 bases from J, with 15 bases between. The variable domain in full, with the rest retrieved from reference TRBV19 and TRBJ1-4, is DGGITQSPKYLFRKEGQNVTLSCEQNLNHDAMYWYRQDPGQGLRLIYYSQIVNDFQKGDIAEGYSVSREKKESFPLTVTSAQKNPTAFYLCASGGRALNEKLFFGSGTQLSVL.

The chain joins TRBV29-1 to TRBJ2-3; TRBD2 agrees at 10 bases. The CDR3 is 16 residues long. J was trimmed by 4 bases and V by 6 bases; bases with no gene match: 13. The germline gives CDR1 SQVTM, CDR2 ANQGSEA. The CDR3 DNA reads TGCAGCGTCTTTTATCCTCTAGCGGGAGAAGCAGATACGCAGTATTTT. Encoded protein: CSVFYPLAGEADTQYF.

The chain combines TRBV5-1 with TRBJ2-1; D is tentatively TRBD1 or TRBD2 (5 bases each). V was trimmed by 0 bases and J by 7 bases, leaving 11 bases between them. The CDR3 totals 14 residues. Germline CDR1 is SGHRS and CDR2 is YFSETQ. The CDR3 reads CASSLAGPHNEQFF. The CDR3 DNA sequence: TGCGCCAGCAGCTTGGCGGGACCCCATAATGAGCAGTTCTTC.

V gene TRBV19 combines with J gene TRBJ2-1; D remains ambiguous. V was trimmed by 3 bases and J by 10 bases, leaving 13 bases between them. The germline V gene has CDR1 LNHDA and CDR2 SQIVND (reference sequence). The CDR3 runs 13 residues. The chain's CDR3 is CASSIPIGREQFF. The CDR3 DNA follows: TGTGCCAGTAGTATCCCCATCGGACGGGAGCAGTTCTTC.

The chain carries TRBV10-3 and TRBJ2-1; D perhaps matches TRBD2 (6 bases). Trimming removed 0 bases at V and 4 bases at J, with 13 bases between. There are 16 residues in the CDR3. Germline-derived CDR1 and CDR2 are ENHRY and SYGVKD. CDR3 sequence reads: CAISESVRGLYNEQFF. The CDR3 bases are TGTGCCATCAGTGAGTCAGTTCGGGGGTTATACAATGAGCAGTTCTTC.

V is TRBV7-9 and J is TRBJ1-1, with 9 bases that match TRBD1. Germline V CDR1 and CDR2: SEHNR, FQNEAQ (reference sequence). Losses at the gene ends were 5 bases for V and 2 bases for J; bases not matched to a gene: 6. The CDR3 extends over 15 amino acids. CDR3 sequence: CASSLSTGGNTEAFF. The CDR3 DNA follows: TGTGCCAGCAGCCTATCGACAGGGGGAAACACTGAAGCTTTCTTT.

This clone came up a few times. The V and J genes are TRBV13 and TRBJ1-1; D call uncertain. CDR1 is PRHDT, CDR2 FYEKMQ, per germline (reference sequence). The CDR3 has 12 amino acids. V gave up 1 base and J gave up 10 bases, with 10 bases separating them. In DNA, the CDR3 is TGTGCCAGCAGCTTAGCTTTAGCCAGAGCTTTCTTT. This codes for CASSLALARAFF.

V is TRBV18 and J is TRBJ2-5, with 12 bases identical to TRBD2. J gave up 0 bases and V 0 bases, and 5 bases lay outside the gene matches. This CDR3 spans 18 amino acids. Germline CDR1 KGHSH, CDR2 LQKENI. CDR3 sequence reads: CASSPPPSGRADQETQYF. The DNA of the CDR3 is TGTGCCAGCTCACCACCCCCTAGCGGGAGGGCTGACCAAGAGACCCAGTACTTC.

This chain connects TRBV18 to TRBJ1-2, with unresolved D. Trimming took 3 bases from V and 2 from J, leaving 4 bases between them. The CDR3 runs to 12 residues. The germline V gene has CDR1 KGHSH and CDR2 LQKENI. The CDR3 DNA reads as TGTGCCAGCTCACCGGGAAACTATGGCTACACCTTC. It encodes CASSPGNYGYTF.

The chain links TRBV6-6 to TRBJ1-1; TRBD1 aligns across 11 bases. V lost 4 bases and J lost 5; bases outside the gene matches: 3. This CDR3 has 14 residues. Per germline, CDR1 MNHNY and CDR2 SVGAGI (reference sequence). The CDR3 nucleotides are TGTGCCAGCAGTTTCGGACAGGGGGCGACTGAAGCTTTCTTT. Protein: CASSFGQGATEAFF.

CDR3 protein: CASSQDYSSYEQYF. The CDR3 DNA reads as TGCGCCAGCAGCCAAGACTACTCTTCCTACGAGCAGTACTTC. The rearrangement joins TRBV4-1 to TRBJ2-7; no firm D call. This CDR3 region has 14 residues. CDR1 is MGHRA, CDR2 YSYEKL, per germline. Trimming took 0 bases from V and 1 from J, leaving 7 bases between them.